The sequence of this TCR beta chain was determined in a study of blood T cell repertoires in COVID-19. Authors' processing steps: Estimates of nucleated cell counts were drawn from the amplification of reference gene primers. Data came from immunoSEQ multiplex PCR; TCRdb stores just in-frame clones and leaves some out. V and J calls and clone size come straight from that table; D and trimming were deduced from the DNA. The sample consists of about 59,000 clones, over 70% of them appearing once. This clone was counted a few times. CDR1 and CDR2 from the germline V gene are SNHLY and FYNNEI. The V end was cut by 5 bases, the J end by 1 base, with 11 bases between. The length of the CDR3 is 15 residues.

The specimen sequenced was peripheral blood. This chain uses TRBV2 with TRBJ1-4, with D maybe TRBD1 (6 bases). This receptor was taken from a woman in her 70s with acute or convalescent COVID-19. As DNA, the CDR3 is TGTGCCAGCAGTACTACAGGGTTAACTAATGAAAAACTGTTTTTT. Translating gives CASSTTGLTNEKLFF.